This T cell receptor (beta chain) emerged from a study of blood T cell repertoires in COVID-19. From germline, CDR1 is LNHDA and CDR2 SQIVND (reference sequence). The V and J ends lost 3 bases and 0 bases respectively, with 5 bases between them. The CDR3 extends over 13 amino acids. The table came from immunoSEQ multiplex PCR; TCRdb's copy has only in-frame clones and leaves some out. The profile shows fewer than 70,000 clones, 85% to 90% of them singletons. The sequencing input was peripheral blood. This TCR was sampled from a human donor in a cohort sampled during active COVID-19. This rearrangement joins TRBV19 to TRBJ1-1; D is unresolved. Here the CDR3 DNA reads TGTGCCAGTAGTATGAACATGAACACTGAAGCTTTCTTT. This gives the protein CASSMNMNTEAFF. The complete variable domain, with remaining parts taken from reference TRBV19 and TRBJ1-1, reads DGGITQSPKYLFRKEGQNVTLSCEQNLNHDAMYWYRQDPGQGLRLIYYSQIVNDFQKGDIAEGYSVSREKKESFPLTVTSAQKNPTAFYLCASSMNMNTEAFFGQGTRLTVV.